The 9 T cell receptor beta chains presented below share a single source sample, sequenced in a study of Ad26.COV2.S vaccination and SARS-CoV-2 variants. The method was immunoSEQ multiplex PCR; TCRdb's version includes in-frame clones alone and lacks a portion of them. Here the sample spans hundreds of thousands of clones, about 90% being singletons. The sequencing used peripheral blood, collected after recovery from COVID-19. The receptors here all came from a human donor who had recovered from COVID-19.

The chain joins TRBV10-3 to TRBJ2-3; 8 nucleotides line up with TRBD2. CDR1 is ENHRY and CDR2 is SYGVKD in the germline V gene. The junction had 10 bases not matched to a gene; V was cut back by 0 bases and J by 2 bases. The CDR3 is made up of 18 amino acids. Here the CDR3 reads CAISESGSRAGATDTQYF. As DNA, the CDR3 is TGTGCCATCAGTGAGTCTGGCAGTCGAGCGGGGGCCACAGATACGCAGTATTTT.

The rearrangement joins TRBV29-1 to TRBJ1-3, with D perhaps TRBD1 (6 bases). The V gene lost 7 bases and the J gene lost 2 bases, with 9 bases spanning the gap. This CDR3 spans 12 amino acids. Germline V gives CDR1 SQVTM, CDR2 ANQGSEA. The CDR3 region has the DNA TGCAGCGGGGGGCAGACTGGAAACACCATATATTTT. Encoded protein: CSGGQTGNTIYF.

The gene calls are TRBV11-2 and TRBJ1-3; 8 bases are a match to TRBD1. Germline CDR1 reads SGHAT; CDR2 reads FQNNGV. Trimming removed 4 bases from V and 2 bases from J; junction bases left unmatched: 4. The CDR3 is 15 residues long. In nucleotides, the CDR3 is TGTGCCAGCAGCTCCCTCAGGGGGCCTGGAAACACCATATATTTT. Translated, it gives CASSSLRGPGNTIYF.

The gene calls are TRBV3-1 (or the pseudogene TRBV3-2) and TRBJ2-3; TRBD2 matches at 12 bases. The V and J ends lost 3 bases and 6 bases, in that order; junction bases with no gene match: 13. This CDR3 spans 18 amino acids. Germline CDR1 LGHDT, CDR2 YNNKEL (reference sequence). CDR3 DNA: TGTGCCAGCAGCCACCGCCAAGGGCTAGCGGGGGGGGTCGATACGCAGTATTTT. This gives the protein CASSHRQGLAGGVDTQYF.

The rearrangement uses TRBV7-9 and TRBJ1-1; 10 positions match TRBD1. With 3 bases clipped from V and 11 bases from J, the junction kept 3 bases outside the gene matches. The V gene's germline CDR1 is SEHNR and CDR2 FQNEAQ (reference sequence). CDR3 length: 12 residues. CDR3 region: CASSLGTGEAFF. In DNA form, the CDR3 reads TGTGCCAGCAGCTTGGGGACAGGGGAGGCTTTCTTT.

Note on this clone: A junction end diverges from the germline sequence, so it may reflect a read error. The rearrangement links TRBV2 to TRBJ2-5; TRBD1 might be the D (6 bases). Germline V lookup: CDR1 SNHLY, CDR2 FYNNEI. The CDR3 extends over 14 amino acids. This CDR3 reads CASEIGTLSETKYF. Written as DNA, the CDR3 is TGTGCCAGCGAAATAGGGACATTGTCGGAGACCAAGTACTTC.

V usage is TRBV29-1 and J usage is TRBJ1-1, with D tentatively TRBD1 (5 bases). CDR3 length: 13 amino acids. Germline V CDR1 and CDR2: SQVTM, ANQGSEA. Trimming took 7 bases from V and 1 from J, leaving 13 bases between them. Here the CDR3 DNA reads TGCAGCGCCTGGAAGACAGCGAACACTGAAGCTTTCTTT. Encoded protein: CSAWKTANTEAFF.

This chain joins TRBV5-5 and TRBJ1-1; D may be TRBD1 (5 bases). CDR1 SGHKS and CDR2 YYEKEE come from the germline V gene (reference sequence). The CDR3 is 13 amino acids. Between the trimmed V and J ends, which lost 2 bases and 6 bases, there was a span of 11 bases. Here the CDR3 reads CASSFNRLAEAFF. The DNA of the CDR3 is TGTGCCAGCAGCTTTAACAGGTTGGCTGAAGCTTTCTTT.

The chain joins TRBV9 to TRBJ2-6; D remains unclear. V lost 1 base and J 0 bases, leaving 11 bases between the germline ends. Germline CDR1 reads SGDLS; CDR2 reads YYNGEE. This CDR3 is 17 amino acids long. CDR3 sequence reads: CASSVNKRVSGANVLTF. The CDR3 DNA is TGTGCCAGCAGCGTAAACAAAAGGGTCTCTGGGGCCAACGTCCTGACTTTC.